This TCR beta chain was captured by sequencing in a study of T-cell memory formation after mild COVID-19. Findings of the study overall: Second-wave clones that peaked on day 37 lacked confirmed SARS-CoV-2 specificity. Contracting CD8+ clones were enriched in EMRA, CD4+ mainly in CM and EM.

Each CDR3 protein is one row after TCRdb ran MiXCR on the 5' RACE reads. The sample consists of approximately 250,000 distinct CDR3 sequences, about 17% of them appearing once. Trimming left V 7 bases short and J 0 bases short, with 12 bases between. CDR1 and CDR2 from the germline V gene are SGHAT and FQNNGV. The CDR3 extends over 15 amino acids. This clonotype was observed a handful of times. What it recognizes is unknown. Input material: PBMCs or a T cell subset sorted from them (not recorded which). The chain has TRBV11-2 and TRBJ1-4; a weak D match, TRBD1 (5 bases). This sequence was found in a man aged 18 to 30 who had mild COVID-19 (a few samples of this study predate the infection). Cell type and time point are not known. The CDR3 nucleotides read TGTGCCAGCAATCGTCGGGGGTCAACTAATGAAAAACTGTTTTTT. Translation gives CASNRRGSTNEKLFF.